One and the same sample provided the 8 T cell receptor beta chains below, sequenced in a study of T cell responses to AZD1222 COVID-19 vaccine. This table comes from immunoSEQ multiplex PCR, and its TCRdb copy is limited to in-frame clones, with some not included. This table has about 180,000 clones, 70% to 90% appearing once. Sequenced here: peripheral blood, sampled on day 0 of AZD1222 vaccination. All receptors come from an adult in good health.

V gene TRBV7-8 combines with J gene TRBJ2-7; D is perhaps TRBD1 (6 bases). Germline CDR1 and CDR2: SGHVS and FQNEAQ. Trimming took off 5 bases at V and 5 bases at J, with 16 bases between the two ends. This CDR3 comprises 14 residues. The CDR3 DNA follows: TGTGCCAGCAGCCGCACAGCACAGGGAGACGAGCAGTACTTC. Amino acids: CASSRTAQGDEQYF.

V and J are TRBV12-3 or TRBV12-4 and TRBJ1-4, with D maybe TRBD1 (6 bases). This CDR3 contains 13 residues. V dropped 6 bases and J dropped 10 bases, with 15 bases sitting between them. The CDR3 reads CASRGAQAVKLFF. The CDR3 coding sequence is TGTGCCAGCAGGGGGGCTCAAGCGGTAAAACTGTTTTTT.

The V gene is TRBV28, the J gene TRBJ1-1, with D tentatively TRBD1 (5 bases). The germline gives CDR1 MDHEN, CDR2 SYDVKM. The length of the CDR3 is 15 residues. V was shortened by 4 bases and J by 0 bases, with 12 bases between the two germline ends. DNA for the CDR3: TGTGCCAGCAGTTCCTTTCAGGACATGAACACTGAAGCTTTCTTT. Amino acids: CASSSFQDMNTEAFF.

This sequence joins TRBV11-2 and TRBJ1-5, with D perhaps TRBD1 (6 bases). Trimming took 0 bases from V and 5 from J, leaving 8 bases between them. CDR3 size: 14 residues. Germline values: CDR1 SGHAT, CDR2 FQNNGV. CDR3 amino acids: CASSLEPGDQPQHF. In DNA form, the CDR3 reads TGTGCCAGCAGCTTAGAACCAGGGGATCAGCCCCAGCATTTT. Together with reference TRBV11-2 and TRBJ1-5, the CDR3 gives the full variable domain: EAGVAQSPRYKIIEKRQSVAFWCNPISGHATLYWYQQILGQGPKLLIQFQNNGVVDDSQLPKDRFSAERLKGVDSTLKIQPAKLEDSAVYLCASSLEPGDQPQHFGDGTRLSIL.

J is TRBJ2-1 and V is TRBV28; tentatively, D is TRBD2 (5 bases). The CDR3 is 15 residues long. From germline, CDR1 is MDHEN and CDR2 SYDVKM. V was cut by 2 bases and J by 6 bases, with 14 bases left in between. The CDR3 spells CASSLQRRMGNEQFF. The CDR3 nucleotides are TGTGCCAGCAGTTTACAGCGGAGGATGGGCAATGAGCAGTTCTTC. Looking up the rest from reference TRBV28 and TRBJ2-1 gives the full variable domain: DVKVTQSSRYLVKRTGEKVFLECVQDMDHENMFWYRQDPGLGLRLIYFSYDVKMKEKGDIPEGYSVSREKKERFSLILESASTNQTSMYLCASSLQRRMGNEQFFGPGTRLTVL.

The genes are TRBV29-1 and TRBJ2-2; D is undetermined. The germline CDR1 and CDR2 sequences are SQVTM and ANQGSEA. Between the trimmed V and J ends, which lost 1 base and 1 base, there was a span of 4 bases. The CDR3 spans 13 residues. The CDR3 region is CSVEGQNTGELFF. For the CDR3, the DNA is TGCAGCGTTGAAGGGCAGAACACCGGGGAGCTGTTTTTT.

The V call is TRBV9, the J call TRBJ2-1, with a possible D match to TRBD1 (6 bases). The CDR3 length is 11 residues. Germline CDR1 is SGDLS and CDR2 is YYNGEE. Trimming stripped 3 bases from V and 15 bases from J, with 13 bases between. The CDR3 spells CASSAPGHLFF. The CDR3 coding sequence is TGTGCCAGCAGCGCTCCGGGACATTTGTTCTTC.

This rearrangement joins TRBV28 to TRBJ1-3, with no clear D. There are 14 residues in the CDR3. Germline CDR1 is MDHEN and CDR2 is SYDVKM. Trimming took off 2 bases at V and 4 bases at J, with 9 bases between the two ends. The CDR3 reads CASSLSGPGNTIYF. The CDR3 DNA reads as TGTGCCAGCAGTTTAAGCGGGCCCGGAAACACCATATATTTT.